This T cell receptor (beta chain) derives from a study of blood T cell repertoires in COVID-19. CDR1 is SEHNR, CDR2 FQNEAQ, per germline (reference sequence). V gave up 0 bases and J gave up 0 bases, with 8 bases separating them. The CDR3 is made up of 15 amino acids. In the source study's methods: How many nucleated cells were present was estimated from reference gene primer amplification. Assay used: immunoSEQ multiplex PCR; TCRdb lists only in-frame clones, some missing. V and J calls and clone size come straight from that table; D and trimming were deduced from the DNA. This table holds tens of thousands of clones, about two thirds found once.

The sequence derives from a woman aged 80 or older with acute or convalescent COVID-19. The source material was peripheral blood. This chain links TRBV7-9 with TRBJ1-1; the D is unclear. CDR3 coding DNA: TGTGCCAGCAGCTTAGCTCAGAGGATGAACACTGAAGCTTTCTTT. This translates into CASSLAQRMNTEAFF.